The clone carrying this T cell receptor beta chain was counted many times. The source of the sample is a study of response to subunit inactivated influenza vaccine. Germline values: CDR1 SGHTA, CDR2 FQGNSA. Trimming removed 3 bases from V and 2 bases from J; junction bases left unmatched: 9. The CDR3 spans 16 residues. TCRdb re-called the RT-PCR reads with MiXCR, one entry per CDR3 protein. This repertoire shows 590,000 or so distinct CDR3 sequences, 14% found once; its top ten account for roughly 7.2%. This chain uses TRBV7-2 with TRBJ2-5, with 7 bases that match TRBD1. Sequenced here: PBMCs from blood, sampled approximately 15 days before vaccination. This TCR was recovered from a man aged 50-59 years who received an inactivated influenza vaccine. The CDR3 loop is CASSLATGVWQETQYF. DNA of the CDR3: TGTGCCAGCAGCTTGGCAACAGGGGTGTGGCAAGAGACCCAGTACTTC.